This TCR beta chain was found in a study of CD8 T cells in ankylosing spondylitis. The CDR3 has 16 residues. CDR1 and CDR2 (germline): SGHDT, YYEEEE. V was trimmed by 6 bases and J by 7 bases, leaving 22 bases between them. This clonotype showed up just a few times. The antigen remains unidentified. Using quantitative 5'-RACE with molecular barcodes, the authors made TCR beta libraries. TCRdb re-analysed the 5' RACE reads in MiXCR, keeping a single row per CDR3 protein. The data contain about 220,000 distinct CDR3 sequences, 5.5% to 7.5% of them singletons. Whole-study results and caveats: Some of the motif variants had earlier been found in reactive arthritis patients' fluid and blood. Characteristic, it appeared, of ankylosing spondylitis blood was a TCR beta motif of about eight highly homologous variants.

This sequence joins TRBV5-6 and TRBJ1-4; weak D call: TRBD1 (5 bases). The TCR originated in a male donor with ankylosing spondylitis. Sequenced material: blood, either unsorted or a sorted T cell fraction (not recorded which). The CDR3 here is CASTLLRRGTREKLFF. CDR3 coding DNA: TGTGCCAGCACCCTCCTAAGGAGGGGAACGCGTGAAAAACTGTTTTTT.